The 23 T cell receptor beta chains reported below all come from one sample, sequenced in a study of cytomegalovirus exposure and HLA in healthy donors. The study ran its PCR with 60 Vbeta and 13 Jbeta primers. Clones were read by immunoSEQ multiplex PCR, and TCRdb kept only the in-frame ones, dropping some. The data contain some 120,000 clones, around 80% of them seen just once; the ten biggest clones take up about 13%. Sequenced material: PBMCs. These receptor sequences come from a woman aged 55-75 years in good health and CMV-seropositive.

The chain is built from TRBV15 and TRBJ1-2; no firm D call. This CDR3 has 13 residues. The germline V gene encodes CDR1 LNHNV and CDR2 YYDKDF (reference sequence). Trimming pared 0 bases from V and 7 bases from J, leaving 9 bases between. CDR3 loop: CATSRDMEGGYTF. CDR3 bases: TGTGCCACCAGCAGAGATATGGAGGGTGGCTACACCTTC.

This rearrangement joins TRBV5-6 to TRBJ1-6, with a possible D match to TRBD1 (6 bases). The CDR3 spans 14 residues. Germline V gene data show CDR1 as SGHDT and CDR2 as YYEEEE. Trimming removed 0 bases at V and 11 bases at J, with 12 bases between. CDR3 in DNA: TGTGCCAGCAGCTTGGTGGACAGAGCCACACCCCTCCACTTT. This sequence encodes CASSLVDRATPLHF.

V and J are TRBV7-2 and TRBJ2-1; D might be TRBD2 (6 bases). The CDR3 has 16 amino acids. Germline V gene lookup returns CDR1 SGHTA and CDR2 FQGNSA. Trimming stripped 5 bases from V and 4 bases from J, with 18 bases between. The CDR3 loop reads CASSIFAGTEYNEQFF. In nucleotides, the CDR3 is TGTGCCAGCAGCATCTTCGCCGGGACTGAGTACAATGAGCAGTTCTTC.

J is TRBJ1-5 and V is TRBV5-8; TRBD1 agrees at 7 bases. Trimming took 3 bases from V and 0 from J; bases not matched to a gene: 6. CDR3 length: 16 amino acids. Germline lookup yields CDR1 SGHTS and CDR2 YDEGEE. CDR3 residues: CASSWGTANSNQPQHF. The CDR3 nucleotides are TGTGCCAGCAGCTGGGGGACAGCAAATAGCAATCAGCCCCAGCATTTT.

The J gene is TRBJ2-7, the V gene TRBV14; D remains ambiguous. The CDR3 sequence is 12 residues long. The V and J ends lost 1 base and 6 bases respectively, with 7 bases between them. The germline CDR1 and CDR2 sequences are SGHDN and FVKESK. The CDR3 region has the DNA TGTGCCAGCAGCCAAGGTCGTCTCGAGCAGTACTTC. Its translation is CASSQGRLEQYF.

A few counts support this clone. The CDR3, as DNA: TGTGCCAGCAGCTCCTACTACGCGGGGTTCTACAATGAGCAGTTCTTC. This codes for CASSSYYAGFYNEQFF. This sequence joins TRBV11-2 and TRBJ2-1; D is perhaps TRBD2 (6 bases). This CDR3 contains 16 residues. Trimming pared 4 bases from V and 3 bases from J, leaving 16 bases between. Germline V gene lookup returns CDR1 SGHAT and CDR2 FQNNGV. The whole variable domain, remainder taken from reference TRBV11-2 and TRBJ2-1, is EAGVAQSPRYKIIEKRQSVAFWCNPISGHATLYWYQQILGQGPKLLIQFQNNGVVDDSQLPKDRFSAERLKGVDSTLKIQPAKLEDSAVYLCASSSYYAGFYNEQFFGPGTRLTVL.

This CDR3 reads CASSLIGSTEAFF. The CDR3 DNA sequence: TGTGCCAGCAGCTTAATAGGGAGTACTGAAGCTTTCTTT. The chain employs TRBV7-9 and TRBJ1-1; no clear D. The V end was cut by 2 bases, the J end by 5 bases, with 9 bases between. Germline V gene data show CDR1 as SEHNR and CDR2 as FQNEAQ (reference sequence). This CDR3 has 13 amino acids.

The chain has TRBV19 and TRBJ1-5; no definite D call. Trimming removed 3 bases from V and 7 bases from J, with 7 bases in between. CDR1 and CDR2 (germline): LNHDA, SQIVND (reference sequence). The CDR3 totals 12 residues. CDR3 amino acids: CASSILGQPQHF. The CDR3 coding sequence is TGTGCCAGTAGTATTTTGGGCCAGCCCCAGCATTTT.

The J gene is TRBJ2-6, the V gene TRBV7-9; possible D gene TRBD2, 5 bases. The CDR3 contains 15 residues. Germline V lookup: CDR1 SEHNR, CDR2 FQNEAQ (reference sequence). The V end was cut by 6 bases, the J end by 1 base, with 10 bases between. DNA for the CDR3: TGTGCCAGCAGTATCGGGATTTCTGGGGCCAACGTCCTGACTTTC. It is translated as CASSIGISGANVLTF. The variable domain in full, with the rest retrieved from reference TRBV7-9 and TRBJ2-6, is DTGVSQNPRHKITKRGQNVTFRCDPISEHNRLYWYRQTLGQGPEFLTYFQNEAQLEKSRLLSDRFSAERPKGSFSTLEIQRTEQGDSAMYLCASSIGISGANVLTFGAGSRLTVL.

V and J are TRBV19 and TRBJ1-2, with D possibly TRBD1 on 6 matching bases. The germline V and J ends were trimmed by 9 bases and 4 bases, with 18 bases remaining between them. The CDR3 runs to 14 residues. In germline, CDR1 is LNHDA, CDR2 SQIVND (reference sequence). CDR3 in DNA: TGTGCCAGCACGATCGATCAGGGGTTCTATGGCTACACCTTC. This gives the protein CASTIDQGFYGYTF. Supplemented by reference TRBV19 and TRBJ1-2, the full variable domain reads DGGITQSPKYLFRKEGQNVTLSCEQNLNHDAMYWYRQDPGQGLRLIYYSQIVNDFQKGDIAEGYSVSREKKESFPLTVTSAQKNPTAFYLCASTIDQGFYGYTFGSGTRLTVV.

This clone has more than one count but fewer than ten. This sequence joins TRBV18 and TRBJ2-5, with D perhaps matching TRBD2 (5 bases). The closer fit of TRBJ2-7 to the DNA end suggests the J call may be wrong. This CDR3 region has 16 residues. Germline CDR1 KGHSH, CDR2 LQKENI. The CDR3 here is CASSPWVGGSAYEQYF. CDR3 bases: TGTGCCAGCTCACCATGGGTCGGCGGGTCCGCCTACGAGCAGTACTTC.

V usage is TRBV6-6 and J usage is TRBJ1-2; no reliable D call. V was shortened by 4 bases and J by 0 bases, with 9 bases between the two germline ends. CDR3 length: 14 residues. CDR1 and CDR2 from the germline V gene are MNHNY and SVGAGI (reference sequence). DNA of the CDR3: TGTGCCAGCAGTTTGGGCAAAACTAACTATGGCTACACCTTC. Amino acids: CASSLGKTNYGYTF.

The J gene is TRBJ2-5, the V gene TRBV7-3; unclear D gene. Germline V gives CDR1 SGHTA, CDR2 FQGTGA. The CDR3 runs 13 residues. The V gene lost 0 bases and the J gene lost 4 bases, with 6 bases spanning the gap. The CDR3 DNA is TGTGCCAGCAGCTTAACGCCGAGAGAGACCCAGTACTTC. This codes for CASSLTPRETQYF.

The CDR3 region has the DNA TGTGCCACTGGGCCAGGTTTAAGGACTGAAGCTTTCTTT. The encoded protein is CATGPGLRTEAFF. The chain joins TRBV6-1 to TRBJ1-1; D unresolved. Looked up from germline, CDR1 is MNHNS and CDR2 is SASEGT. CDR3 length equals 13 residues. Trimming removed 10 bases from V and 5 bases from J, with 17 bases in between.

This clone was detected a few times. CDR3 loop: CASSPRVESTQYF. CDR3 DNA sequence: TGCGCCAGCAGCCCTAGAGTCGAGAGTACGCAGTATTTT. The chain combines TRBV4-3 with TRBJ2-3; D is unclear. CDR3 length equals 13 residues. Deletions cut 4 bases from V and 8 bases from J, with 13 bases between. Germline V gene sequence: CDR1 LGHNA, CDR2 YSLEER.

The rearrangement joins TRBV6-5 to TRBJ1-6, with a possible D match to TRBD1 (5 bases). Trimming stripped 2 bases from V and 6 bases from J, with 5 bases between. The CDR3 is made up of 13 amino acids. Germline values: CDR1 MNHEY, CDR2 SVGAGI. This CDR3 reads CASSYGANSPLHF. For the CDR3, the DNA is TGTGCCAGCAGTTACGGGGCTAATTCACCCCTCCACTTT.

This clone was found once. This sequence joins TRBV5-1 and TRBJ1-1, with 7 bases matching TRBD1. The CDR3 is made up of 15 amino acids. V was pared by 0 bases and J by 5 bases, with 7 bases of the junction left unmatched. From germline, CDR1 is SGHRS and CDR2 YFSETQ. The chain's CDR3 is CASSLEGRGWTEAFF. The CDR3 bases are TGCGCCAGCAGCTTGGAGGGCAGGGGGTGGACTGAAGCTTTCTTT.

This chain joins TRBV5-4 and TRBJ2-7, with D possibly matching TRBD1 (5 bases). V was clipped by 1 base and J by 0 bases, with 14 bases between them. The CDR3 sequence is 16 residues long. Germline V gives CDR1 SGHNT, CDR2 YYREEE (reference sequence). As DNA, the CDR3 is TGTGCCAGCAGCTTGATCGCAGGGATTAGCTCCTACGAGCAGTACTTC. This sequence encodes CASSLIAGISSYEQYF.

The table lists this clone with a few counts. The rearrangement links TRBV30 to TRBJ2-3; D is possibly TRBD1 (6 bases). Trimming left V 2 bases short and J 0 bases short, with 9 bases between. The germline CDR1 and CDR2 sequences are GTSNPN and SVGIG (reference sequence). The CDR3 extends over 14 amino acids. CDR3 bases: TGTGCCTGGAGTTCAGGGGTAAGCACAGATACGCAGTATTTT. This encodes CAWSSGVSTDTQYF.

This clone was observed a few times. This sequence joins TRBV27 and TRBJ2-5; no clear D gene. Germline-derived CDR1 and CDR2 are MNHEY and SMNVEV (reference sequence). The CDR3 has 13 residues. The V end was cut by 6 bases, the J end by 7 bases, with 15 bases between. The CDR3 coding sequence is TGTGCCAGCAGCACCTCATTATCGAGGACCCAGTACTTC. Protein: CASSTSLSRTQYF.

This clone was found once. V gene TRBV10-3 combines with J gene TRBJ1-3; tentative D call: TRBD1 (5 bases). Trimming shortened V by 10 bases and J by 0 bases, and 13 bases separated the two germline ends. CDR3 length equals 14 residues. Germline CDR1 ENHRY, CDR2 SYGVKD. The CDR3 loop reads CATTTDSSGNTIYF. The CDR3 bases are TGTGCCACCACTACCGACAGCTCTGGAAACACCATATATTTT.

Comment on this clone: At the DNA level, this CDR3 is encoded by other sequences in the same sample as well. The chain carries TRBV6-5 and TRBJ1-2; TRBD1 matches at 9 bases. Germline CDR1 MNHEY, CDR2 SVGAGI. V lost 6 bases and J lost 4; bases outside the gene matches: 6. The CDR3 loop spans 14 amino acids. DNA of the CDR3: TGTGCCAGCAGGTCCGGACAGGGGAGCTATGGCTACACCTTC. It encodes CASRSGQGSYGYTF.

DNA of the CDR3: TGTGCCAGCAGCCCCCAGGACGCGACAGGGGGGAATGAGCAGTTCTTC. Encoded protein: CASSPQDATGGNEQFF. This chain uses TRBV4-2 with TRBJ2-1, with 9 positions matching TRBD1. This CDR3 has 16 residues. V dropped 4 bases and J dropped 7; count of bases not matched to a gene: 11. Germline CDR1 reads LGHNA; CDR2 reads YNFKEQ.